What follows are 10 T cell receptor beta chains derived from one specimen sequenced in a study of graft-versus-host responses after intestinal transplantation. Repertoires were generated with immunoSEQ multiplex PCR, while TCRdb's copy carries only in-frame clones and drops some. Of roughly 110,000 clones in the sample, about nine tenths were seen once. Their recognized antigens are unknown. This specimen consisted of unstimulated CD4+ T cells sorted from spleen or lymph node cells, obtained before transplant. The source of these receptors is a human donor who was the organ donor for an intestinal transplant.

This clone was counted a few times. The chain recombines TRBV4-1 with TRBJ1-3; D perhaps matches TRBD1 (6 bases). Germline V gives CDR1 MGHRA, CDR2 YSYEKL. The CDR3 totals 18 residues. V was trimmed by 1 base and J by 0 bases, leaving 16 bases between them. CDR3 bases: TGCGCCAGCAGCCAAGCCCTCGGGGGGGGCATCTCTGGAAACACCATATATTTT. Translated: CASSQALGGGISGNTIYF.

CDR3 region: CASSLMAYEQYF. CDR3 in DNA: TGTGCCAGCAGCTTAATGGCCTACGAGCAGTACTTC. V usage is TRBV7-9 and J usage is TRBJ2-7, with unresolved D. V lost 2 bases and J 2 bases, leaving 4 bases between the germline ends. This CDR3 spans 12 amino acids. Germline loops: CDR1 SEHNR, CDR2 FQNEAQ (reference sequence).

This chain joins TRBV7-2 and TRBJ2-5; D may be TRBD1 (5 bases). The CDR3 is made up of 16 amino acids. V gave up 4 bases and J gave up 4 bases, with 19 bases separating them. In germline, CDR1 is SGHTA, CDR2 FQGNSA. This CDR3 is CASSSLKGIMRETQYF. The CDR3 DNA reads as TGTGCCAGCAGCTCCCTGAAGGGGATCATGAGAGAGACCCAGTACTTC.

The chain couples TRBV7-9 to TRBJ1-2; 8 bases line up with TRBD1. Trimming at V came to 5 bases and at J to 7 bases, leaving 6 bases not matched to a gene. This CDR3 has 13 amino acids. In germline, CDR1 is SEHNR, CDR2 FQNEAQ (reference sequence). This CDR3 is CASSQDRVGGYTF. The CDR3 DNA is TGTGCCAGCAGCCAGGACAGGGTGGGTGGCTACACCTTC.

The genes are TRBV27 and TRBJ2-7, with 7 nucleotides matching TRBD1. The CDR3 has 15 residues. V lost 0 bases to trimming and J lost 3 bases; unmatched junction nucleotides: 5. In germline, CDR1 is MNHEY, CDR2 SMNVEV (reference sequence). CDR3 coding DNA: TGTGCCAGCAGTTTATCTCAGGGGGAATTCTACGAGCAGTACTTC. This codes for CASSLSQGEFYEQYF.

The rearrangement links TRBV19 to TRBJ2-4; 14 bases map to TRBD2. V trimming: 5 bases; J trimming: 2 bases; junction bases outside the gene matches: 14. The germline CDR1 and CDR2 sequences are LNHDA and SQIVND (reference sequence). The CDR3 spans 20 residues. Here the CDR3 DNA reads TGTGCCAGTAGTGAAGGGACTAGCGGGAGTGGGAGGGGGACCAAAAACATTCAGTACTTC. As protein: CASSEGTSGSGRGTKNIQYF.

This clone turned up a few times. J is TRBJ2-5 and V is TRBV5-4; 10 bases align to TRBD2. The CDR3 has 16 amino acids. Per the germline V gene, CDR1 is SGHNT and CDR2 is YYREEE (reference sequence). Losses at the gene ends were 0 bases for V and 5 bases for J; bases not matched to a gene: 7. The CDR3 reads CASSLAASGRVETQYF. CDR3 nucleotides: TGTGCCAGCAGCTTGGCCGCTAGCGGGAGAGTTGAGACCCAGTACTTC.

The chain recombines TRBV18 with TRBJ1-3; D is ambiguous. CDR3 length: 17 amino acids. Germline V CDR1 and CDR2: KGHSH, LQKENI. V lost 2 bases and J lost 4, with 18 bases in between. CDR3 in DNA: TGTGCCAGCTCACCAGACGCGAATCCCCTGGCCGGAAACACCATATATTTT. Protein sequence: CASSPDANPLAGNTIYF.

The CDR3 loop is CASSPIAGMETQYF. The CDR3 DNA follows: TGTGCCAGCAGCCCTATAGCGGGGATGGAGACCCAGTACTTC. V gene TRBV7-3 combines with J gene TRBJ2-5; TRBD2 matches at 8 bases. The CDR3 covers 14 residues. With V trimmed by 5 bases and J by 5 bases, 7 bases remained unmatched. Germline assignment: CDR1 SGHTA and CDR2 FQGTGA.

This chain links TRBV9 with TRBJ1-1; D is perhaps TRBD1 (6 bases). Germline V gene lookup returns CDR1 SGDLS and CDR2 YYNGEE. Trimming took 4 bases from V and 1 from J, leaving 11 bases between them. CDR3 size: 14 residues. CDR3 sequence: CASSLTTGNTEAFF. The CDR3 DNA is TGTGCCAGCAGCCTTACGACAGGGAACACTGAAGCTTTCTTT.